A selection of T cell receptor beta chains follows, all from one sample in a study of CD8+ T cells in alopecia areata. Produced via immunoSEQ multiplex PCR; TCRdb's table is partial and in-frame only. The profile shows more than 110,000 clones, about 60% of them singletons. The sample consisted of CD4+ T cells sorted from blood, taken at week 0. Every receptor here comes from a human donor with alopecia areata. CDR3s include the opening cysteine and the closing phenylalanine or tryptophan. A D gene is named only where the DNA matches it firmly. Clone size appears in some rows only: once, few, many, or a class for an expanded clone.

CDR3 DNA | CDR3 protein | clone size | J gene | D gene | V gene
TGTGCCAGCAGCCATTTGGGACAGGGGGCTAGCAATTCACCCCTCCACTTT | CASSHLGQGASNSPLHF | NA | TRBJ1-6 | TRBD1 | TRBV7-2
TGCAGCGTTGAACTGGGTCGGGAGACCCAGTACTTC | CSVELGRETQYF | NA | TRBJ2-5 | NA | TRBV29-1
TGTGCCTGGAGTGACATAGCGGGGACGCAGTATTTT | CAWSDIAGTQYF | NA | TRBJ2-3 | TRBD2 | TRBV30
TGTGCCATCAGTACCCCGGACAGGGGACGAGAGACCCAGTACTTC | CAISTPDRGRETQYF | NA | TRBJ2-5 | TRBD1 | TRBV10-3
TGTGCCAGCAGTGGGGGAAGCGGGGGCCAAGAGACCCAGTACTTC | CASSGGSGGQETQYF | NA | TRBJ2-5 | TRBD2 | TRBV6-1
TGTGCCTACTTCAGAGTCTCAGGGACTGAAGCTTTCTTT | CAYFRVSGTEAFF | NA | TRBJ1-1 | NA | TRBV30
TGTGCCAGCAGCCAGGACAGGGGGCGCGGAGCTTTCTTT | CASSQDRGRGAFF | NA | TRBJ1-1 | TRBD1 | TRBV11-2
TGTGCCAGCAGTTCCCTCGAGGGGAAGAGGCTGGACAATGAGCAGTTCTTC | CASSSLEGKRLDNEQFF | once | TRBJ2-1 | NA | TRBV28
TGCAGCGGAGGACAGGGGAACACCGGGGAGCTGTTTTTT | CSGGQGNTGELFF | NA | TRBJ2-2 | TRBD1 | TRBV29-1
TGTGCCAGCAGCCTGGGACTGTCCTACAATGAGCAGTTCTTC | CASSLGLSYNEQFF | NA | TRBJ2-1 | NA | TRBV5-6